This T cell receptor (beta chain) was recovered during a study of Ad26.COV2.S vaccination and SARS-CoV-2 variants. Across the study: Intramuscular Ad26.COV2.S at 5x10^10 or 1x10^11 viral particles. Study results and limitations: Considerable breadth of spike-specific CD8+ and CD4+ T cell responses has reportedly been documented following vaccination. Breadth measured for non-spike TCRs was similar across vaccine and placebo recipients.

The protocol was immunoSEQ multiplex PCR, while the TCRdb copy is restricted to in-frame clones and leaves out a portion. The table lists approximately 400,000 clones, 80% to 90% of them singletons, with 3% to 4% in the top ten. CDR3 length: 13 residues. In germline, CDR1 is GTSNPN, CDR2 SVGIG (reference sequence). V was clipped by 8 bases and J by 2 bases, with 15 bases between them. The treatment: about 20 received Ad26.COV2.S at low or high dose, single or two shots; 5 received placebo; per-sample allocation not given. The samples date from day 63 after the first vaccine or placebo injection. In Boston, an adult donor aged 18-55 years took part. Comment on this clone: What it binds is unknown. Other nucleotide sequences from this sample produce the same CDR3.

This chain connects TRBV30 to TRBJ1-2; D not certain. Sequenced here: peripheral blood, sampled in a trial of Ad26.COV2.S vaccine versus placebo. The clonotype comes from a person between 18 and 65 years old who received the Ad26.COV2.S COVID-19 vaccine or a placebo. CDR3 coding DNA: TGTGCCGGCTACTCCAACAGCAACTATGGCTACACCTTC. Its translation is CAGYSNSNYGYTF.